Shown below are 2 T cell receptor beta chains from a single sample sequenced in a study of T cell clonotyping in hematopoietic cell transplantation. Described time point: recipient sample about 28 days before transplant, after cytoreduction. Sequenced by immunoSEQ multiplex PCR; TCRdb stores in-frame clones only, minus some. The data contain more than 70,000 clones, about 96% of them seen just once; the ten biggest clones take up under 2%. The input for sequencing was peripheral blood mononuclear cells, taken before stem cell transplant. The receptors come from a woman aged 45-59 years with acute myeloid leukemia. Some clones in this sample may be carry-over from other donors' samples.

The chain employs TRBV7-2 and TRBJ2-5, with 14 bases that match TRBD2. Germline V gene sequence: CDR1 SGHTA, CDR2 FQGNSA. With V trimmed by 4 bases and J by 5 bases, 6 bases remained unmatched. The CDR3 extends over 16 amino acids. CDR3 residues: CASSSTSGGAYETQYF. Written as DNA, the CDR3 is TGTGCCAGCAGCTCGACTAGCGGGGGGGCATATGAGACCCAGTACTTC. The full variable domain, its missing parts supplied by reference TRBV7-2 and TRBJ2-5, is GAGVSQSPSNKVTEKGKDVELRCDPISGHTALYWYRQSLGQGLEFLIYFQGNSAPDKSGLPSDRFSAERTGGSVSTLTIQRTQQEDSAVYLCASSSTSGGAYETQYFGPGTRLLVL.

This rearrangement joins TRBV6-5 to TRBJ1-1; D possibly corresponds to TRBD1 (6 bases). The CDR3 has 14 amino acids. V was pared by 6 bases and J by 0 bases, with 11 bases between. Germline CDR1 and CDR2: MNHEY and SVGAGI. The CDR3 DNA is TGTGCCAGCAGCCTGGACAGAGTGAACACTGAAGCTTTCTTT. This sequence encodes CASSLDRVNTEAFF.